The T cell receptor beta chain described here comes from a study of control samples from healthy donors and cancer patients. CDR3 length: 14 amino acids. With 4 bases removed from V and 5 bases from J, the gap between germline ends came to 17 bases. Germline V lookup: CDR1 SQVTM, CDR2 ANQGSEA. Clones were read by immunoSEQ multiplex PCR, and TCRdb kept only the in-frame ones, dropping some. The table includes 80,000 or so clones, approximately 94% detected once. This sequence was found in a woman aged 40 to 50 in good health. Sequenced material: blood. The rearrangement joins TRBV29-1 to TRBJ1-1; tentative D call: TRBD1 (5 bases). Written as DNA, the CDR3 is TGCAGCGTTGGGCACCGGGACGTATATACTGAAGCTTTCTTT. Amino acids: CSVGHRDVYTEAFF.